These T cell receptor beta chains were read from a single sample in a study of blood T cell repertoires in COVID-19. The repertoire was sequenced with immunoSEQ multiplex PCR; TCRdb's copy has only in-frame clones and lacks some. Of 210,000 or so clones in the sample, 83% were seen once. The sequenced sample consisted of peripheral blood. Receptor source: a young woman with COVID-19, enrolled during active disease. The CDR3 runs from the conserved cysteine through the conserved F or W. A D gene is named only where the DNA matches it firmly.

-	13	TRBJ1-1	TRBV14	CASSQVRRAEAFF	TGTGCCAGCAGCCAAGTTCGGAGGGCTGAAGCTTTCTTT
-	15	TRBJ1-4	TRBV1	CTSSQDRRLAGKLFF	TGCACCAGCAGCCAAGATCGACGTTTAGCGGGAAAACTGTTTTTT
-	14	TRBJ2-3	TRBV9	CASSVGRGTDTQYF	TGTGCCAGCAGCGTAGGCCGGGGGACAGATACGCAGTATTTT
-	16	TRBJ2-1	TRBV5-1	CASSPWTGSSYNEQFF	TGCGCCAGCAGCCCCTGGACGGGAAGCTCCTACAATGAGCAGTTCTTC
-	11	TRBJ1-1	TRBV20-1	CSARVITEAFF	TGCAGTGCTAGAGTAATCACTGAAGCTTTCTTT
TRBD1	13	TRBJ1-1	TRBV30	CAWTKQGYTEAFF	TGTGCCTGGACTAAACAGGGGTACACTGAAGCTTTCTTT
-	13	TRBJ2-1	TRBV6-6	CASSSAINYEQFF	TGTGCCAGCAGTTCCGCGATTAACTACGAGCAGTTCTTC
-	16	TRBJ2-2	TRBV7-3	CASSRLGGVNTGELFF	TGTGCCAGCAGCCGCCTGGGCGGGGTGAACACCGGGGAGCTGTTTTTT
-	16	TRBJ2-3	TRBV6-2/TRBV6-3	CASSSPGGYGENTQYF	TGTGCCAGCAGTTCCCCGGGCGGGTATGGGGAAAATACGCAGTATTTT
TRBD1	15	TRBJ1-2	TRBV7-3	CASSQDRGSIYGYTF	TGTGCCAGCAGCCAAGACAGGGGAAGCATCTATGGCTACACCTTC
-	14	TRBJ1-2	TRBV3-1/TRBV3-2	CASSQGSSGYGYTF	TGTGCCAGCAGCCAGGGCAGTTCTGGCTATGGCTACACCTTC
TRBD2	16	TRBJ2-7	TRBV4-3	CASSQDSGGSSYEQYF	TGCGCCAGCAGCCAAGATAGCGGGGGTAGCTCCTACGAGCAGTACTTC
-	12	TRBJ2-2	TRBV30	CAWTTGSGELFF	TGTGCCTGGACGACAGGATCCGGGGAGCTGTTTTTT